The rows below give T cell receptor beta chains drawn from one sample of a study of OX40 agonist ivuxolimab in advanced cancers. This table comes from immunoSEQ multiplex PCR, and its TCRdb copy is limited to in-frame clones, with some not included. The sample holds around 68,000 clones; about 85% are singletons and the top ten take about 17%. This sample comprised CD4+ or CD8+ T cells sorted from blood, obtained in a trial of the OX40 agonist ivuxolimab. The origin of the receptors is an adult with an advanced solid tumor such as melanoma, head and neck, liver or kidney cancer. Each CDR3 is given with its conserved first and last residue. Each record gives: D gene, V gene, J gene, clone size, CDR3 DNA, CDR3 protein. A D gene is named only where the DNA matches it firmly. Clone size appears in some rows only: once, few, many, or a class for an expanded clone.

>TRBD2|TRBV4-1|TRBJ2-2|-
TGCGCCAGCAGCCTACTAGCGGGAAACACCGGGGAGCTGTTTTTT
CASSLLAGNTGELFF
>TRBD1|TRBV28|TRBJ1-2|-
TGTGCCAGCAGAGCCCCGGGACAGGGGTCGAACTTC
CASRAPGQGSNF
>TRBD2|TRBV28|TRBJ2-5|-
TGTGCCAGCAGTTCCTCACTAGCGGGAGAGAGAGAGACCCAGTACTTC
CASSSSLAGERETQYF
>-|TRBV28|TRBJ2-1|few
TGTGCCAGCATCCCCGGGGGTGGAGGGACTGAGCAGTTCTTC
CASIPGGGGTEQFF
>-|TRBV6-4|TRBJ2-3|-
TGTGCCAGCAGTGCGAGGGCCCGTACAGATACGCAGTATTTT
CASSARARTDTQYF
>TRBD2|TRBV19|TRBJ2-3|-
TGTGCCAGTAGTTCCCGACTAGCGGTTAATACGCAGTATTTT
CASSSRLAVNTQYF
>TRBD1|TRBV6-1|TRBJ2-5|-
TGTGCCAGCAGTGAGCCGACAGGGGCGGGAGAGACCCAGTACTTC
CASSEPTGAGETQYF
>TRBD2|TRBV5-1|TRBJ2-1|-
TGCGCCAGCAGCGAGCGAAGGGGGACTAGCGGGATGGTTGAGCAGTTCTTC
CASSERRGTSGMVEQFF
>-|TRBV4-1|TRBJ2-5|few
TGCGCCAGCAGCCGACTGTATATTGGGCGGGAGACCCAGTACTTC
CASSRLYIGRETQYF
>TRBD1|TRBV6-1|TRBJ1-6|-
TGTGCCAGCAGTGCCCAGACAGGGAGCTCCTATAATTCACCCCTCCACTTT
CASSAQTGSSYNSPLHF
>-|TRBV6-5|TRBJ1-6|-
TGTGCCAGCAGTTACGCAGGGGTTGCGAATTCACCCCTCCACTTT
CASSYAGVANSPLHF
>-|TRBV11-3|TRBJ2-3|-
TGTGCCAGCAGTTCTCGCCCTTCGACAGATACGCAGTATTTT
CASSSRPSTDTQYF
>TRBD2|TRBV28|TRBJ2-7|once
TGTGCCAGCAGTGGGGGGACTAGCGGGAGTTCCTACGAGCAGTACTTC
CASSGGTSGSSYEQYF